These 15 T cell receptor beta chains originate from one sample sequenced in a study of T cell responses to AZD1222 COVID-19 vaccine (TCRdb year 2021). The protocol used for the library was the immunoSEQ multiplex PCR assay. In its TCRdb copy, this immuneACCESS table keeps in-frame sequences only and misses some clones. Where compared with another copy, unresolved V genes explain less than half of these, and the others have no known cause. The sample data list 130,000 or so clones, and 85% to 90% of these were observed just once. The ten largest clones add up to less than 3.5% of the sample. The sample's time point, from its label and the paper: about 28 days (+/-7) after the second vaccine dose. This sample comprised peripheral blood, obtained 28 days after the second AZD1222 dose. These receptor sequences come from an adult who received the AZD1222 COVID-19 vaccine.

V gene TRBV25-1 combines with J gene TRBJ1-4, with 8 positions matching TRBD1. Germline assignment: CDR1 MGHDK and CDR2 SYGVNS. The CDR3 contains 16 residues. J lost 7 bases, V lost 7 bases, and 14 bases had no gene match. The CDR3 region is CASKDQGAFGGEKLFF. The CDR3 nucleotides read TGTGCCAGCAAAGACCAGGGGGCTTTTGGAGGTGAAAAACTGTTTTTT.

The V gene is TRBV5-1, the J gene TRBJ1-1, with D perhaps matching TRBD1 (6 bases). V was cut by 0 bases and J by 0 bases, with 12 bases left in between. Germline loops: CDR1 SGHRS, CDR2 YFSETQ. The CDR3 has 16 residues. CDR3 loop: CASSLAGQTMNTEAFF. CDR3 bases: TGCGCCAGCAGCTTGGCTGGACAGACCATGAACACTGAAGCTTTCTTT.

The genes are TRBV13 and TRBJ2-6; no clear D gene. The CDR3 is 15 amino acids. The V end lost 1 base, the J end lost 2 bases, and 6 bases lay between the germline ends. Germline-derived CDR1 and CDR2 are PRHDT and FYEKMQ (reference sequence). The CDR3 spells CASSLERAGANVLTF. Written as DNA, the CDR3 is TGTGCCAGCAGCTTAGAAAGGGCTGGGGCCAACGTCCTGACTTTC.

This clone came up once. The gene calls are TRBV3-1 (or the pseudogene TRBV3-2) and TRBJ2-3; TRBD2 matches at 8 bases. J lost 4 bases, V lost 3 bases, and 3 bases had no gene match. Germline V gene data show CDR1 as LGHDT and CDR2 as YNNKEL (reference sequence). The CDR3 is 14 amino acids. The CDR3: CASSQAGGSDTQYF. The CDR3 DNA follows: TGTGCCAGCAGCCAGGCGGGGGGATCAGATACGCAGTATTTT.

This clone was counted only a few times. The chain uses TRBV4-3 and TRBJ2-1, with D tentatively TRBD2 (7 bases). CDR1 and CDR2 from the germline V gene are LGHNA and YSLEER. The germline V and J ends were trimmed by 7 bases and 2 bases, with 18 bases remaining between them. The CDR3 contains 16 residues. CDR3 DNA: TGCGCCAGCACCTATATAGTCGGGGGGCCCTACAATGAGCAGTTCTTC. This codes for CASTYIVGGPYNEQFF.

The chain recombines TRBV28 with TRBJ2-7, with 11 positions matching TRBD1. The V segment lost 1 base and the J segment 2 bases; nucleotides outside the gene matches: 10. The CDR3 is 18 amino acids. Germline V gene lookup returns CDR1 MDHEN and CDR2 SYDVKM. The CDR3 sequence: CASSLLGTGGLLPYEQYF. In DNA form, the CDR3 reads TGTGCCAGCAGTTTATTGGGGACAGGGGGATTACTTCCCTACGAGCAGTACTTC.

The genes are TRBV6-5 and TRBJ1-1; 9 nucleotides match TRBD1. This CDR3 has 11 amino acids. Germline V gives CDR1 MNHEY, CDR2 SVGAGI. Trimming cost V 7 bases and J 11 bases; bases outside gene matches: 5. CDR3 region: CASNIQGAAFF. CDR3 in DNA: TGTGCCAGCAATATACAGGGGGCGGCTTTCTTT.

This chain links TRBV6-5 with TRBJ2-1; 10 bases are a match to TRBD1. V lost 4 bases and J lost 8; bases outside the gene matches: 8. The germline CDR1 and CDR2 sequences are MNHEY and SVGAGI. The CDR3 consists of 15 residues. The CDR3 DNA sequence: TGTGCCAGCAGTTCAGCAGGGACAGGGGACTATGAGCAGTTCTTC. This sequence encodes CASSSAGTGDYEQFF.

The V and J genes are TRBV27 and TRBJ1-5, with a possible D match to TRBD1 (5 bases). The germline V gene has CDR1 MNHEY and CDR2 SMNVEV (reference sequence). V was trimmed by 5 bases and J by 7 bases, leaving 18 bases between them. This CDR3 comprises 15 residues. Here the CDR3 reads CASSPIPTGGQPQHF. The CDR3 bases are TGTGCCAGCAGTCCGATACCCACAGGTGGCCAGCCCCAGCATTTT.

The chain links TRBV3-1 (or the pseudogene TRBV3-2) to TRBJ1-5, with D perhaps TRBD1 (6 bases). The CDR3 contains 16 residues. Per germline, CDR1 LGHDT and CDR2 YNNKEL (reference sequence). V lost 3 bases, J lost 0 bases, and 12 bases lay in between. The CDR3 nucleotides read TGTGCCAGCAGCCATTCTGGGGGCTCTAGCAATCAGCCCCAGCATTTT. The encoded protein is CASSHSGGSSNQPQHF.

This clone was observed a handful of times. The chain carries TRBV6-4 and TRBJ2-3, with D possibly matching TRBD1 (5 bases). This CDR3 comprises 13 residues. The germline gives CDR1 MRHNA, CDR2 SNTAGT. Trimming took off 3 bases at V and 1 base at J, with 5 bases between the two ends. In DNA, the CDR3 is TGTGCCAGCAGTGAGACAGGCACAGATACGCAGTATTTT. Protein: CASSETGTDTQYF.

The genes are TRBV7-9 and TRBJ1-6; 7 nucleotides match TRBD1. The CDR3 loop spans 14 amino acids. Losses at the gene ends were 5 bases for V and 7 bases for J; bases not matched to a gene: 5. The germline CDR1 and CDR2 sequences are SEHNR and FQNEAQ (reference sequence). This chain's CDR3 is CASSNWGQNSPLHF. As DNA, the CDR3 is TGTGCCAGCAGCAATTGGGGACAGAATTCACCCCTCCACTTT.

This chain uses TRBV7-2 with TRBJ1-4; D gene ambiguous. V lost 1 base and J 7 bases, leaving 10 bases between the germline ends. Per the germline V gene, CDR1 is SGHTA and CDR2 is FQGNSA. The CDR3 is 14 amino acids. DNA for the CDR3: TGTGCCAGCAGCTTAGGGGCGGGGAGTGAAAAACTGTTTTTT. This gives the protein CASSLGAGSEKLFF. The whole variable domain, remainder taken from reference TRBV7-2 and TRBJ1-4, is GAGVSQSPSNKVTEKGKDVELRCDPISGHTALYWYRQSLGQGLEFLIYFQGNSAPDKSGLPSDRFSAERTGGSVSTLTIQRTQQEDSAVYLCASSLGAGSEKLFFGSGTQLSVL.

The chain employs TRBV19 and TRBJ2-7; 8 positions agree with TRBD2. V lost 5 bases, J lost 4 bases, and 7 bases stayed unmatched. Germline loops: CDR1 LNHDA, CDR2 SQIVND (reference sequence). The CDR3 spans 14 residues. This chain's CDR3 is CASSPGRGTYEQYF. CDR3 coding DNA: TGTGCCAGTAGTCCCGGGAGGGGGACATACGAGCAGTACTTC.

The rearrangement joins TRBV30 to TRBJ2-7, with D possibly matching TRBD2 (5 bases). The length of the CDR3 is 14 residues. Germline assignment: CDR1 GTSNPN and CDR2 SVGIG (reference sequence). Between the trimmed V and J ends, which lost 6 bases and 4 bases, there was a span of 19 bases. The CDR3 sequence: CACWAGVGGYEQYF. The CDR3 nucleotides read TGTGCCTGTTGGGCTGGAGTGGGCGGGTACGAGCAGTACTTC.